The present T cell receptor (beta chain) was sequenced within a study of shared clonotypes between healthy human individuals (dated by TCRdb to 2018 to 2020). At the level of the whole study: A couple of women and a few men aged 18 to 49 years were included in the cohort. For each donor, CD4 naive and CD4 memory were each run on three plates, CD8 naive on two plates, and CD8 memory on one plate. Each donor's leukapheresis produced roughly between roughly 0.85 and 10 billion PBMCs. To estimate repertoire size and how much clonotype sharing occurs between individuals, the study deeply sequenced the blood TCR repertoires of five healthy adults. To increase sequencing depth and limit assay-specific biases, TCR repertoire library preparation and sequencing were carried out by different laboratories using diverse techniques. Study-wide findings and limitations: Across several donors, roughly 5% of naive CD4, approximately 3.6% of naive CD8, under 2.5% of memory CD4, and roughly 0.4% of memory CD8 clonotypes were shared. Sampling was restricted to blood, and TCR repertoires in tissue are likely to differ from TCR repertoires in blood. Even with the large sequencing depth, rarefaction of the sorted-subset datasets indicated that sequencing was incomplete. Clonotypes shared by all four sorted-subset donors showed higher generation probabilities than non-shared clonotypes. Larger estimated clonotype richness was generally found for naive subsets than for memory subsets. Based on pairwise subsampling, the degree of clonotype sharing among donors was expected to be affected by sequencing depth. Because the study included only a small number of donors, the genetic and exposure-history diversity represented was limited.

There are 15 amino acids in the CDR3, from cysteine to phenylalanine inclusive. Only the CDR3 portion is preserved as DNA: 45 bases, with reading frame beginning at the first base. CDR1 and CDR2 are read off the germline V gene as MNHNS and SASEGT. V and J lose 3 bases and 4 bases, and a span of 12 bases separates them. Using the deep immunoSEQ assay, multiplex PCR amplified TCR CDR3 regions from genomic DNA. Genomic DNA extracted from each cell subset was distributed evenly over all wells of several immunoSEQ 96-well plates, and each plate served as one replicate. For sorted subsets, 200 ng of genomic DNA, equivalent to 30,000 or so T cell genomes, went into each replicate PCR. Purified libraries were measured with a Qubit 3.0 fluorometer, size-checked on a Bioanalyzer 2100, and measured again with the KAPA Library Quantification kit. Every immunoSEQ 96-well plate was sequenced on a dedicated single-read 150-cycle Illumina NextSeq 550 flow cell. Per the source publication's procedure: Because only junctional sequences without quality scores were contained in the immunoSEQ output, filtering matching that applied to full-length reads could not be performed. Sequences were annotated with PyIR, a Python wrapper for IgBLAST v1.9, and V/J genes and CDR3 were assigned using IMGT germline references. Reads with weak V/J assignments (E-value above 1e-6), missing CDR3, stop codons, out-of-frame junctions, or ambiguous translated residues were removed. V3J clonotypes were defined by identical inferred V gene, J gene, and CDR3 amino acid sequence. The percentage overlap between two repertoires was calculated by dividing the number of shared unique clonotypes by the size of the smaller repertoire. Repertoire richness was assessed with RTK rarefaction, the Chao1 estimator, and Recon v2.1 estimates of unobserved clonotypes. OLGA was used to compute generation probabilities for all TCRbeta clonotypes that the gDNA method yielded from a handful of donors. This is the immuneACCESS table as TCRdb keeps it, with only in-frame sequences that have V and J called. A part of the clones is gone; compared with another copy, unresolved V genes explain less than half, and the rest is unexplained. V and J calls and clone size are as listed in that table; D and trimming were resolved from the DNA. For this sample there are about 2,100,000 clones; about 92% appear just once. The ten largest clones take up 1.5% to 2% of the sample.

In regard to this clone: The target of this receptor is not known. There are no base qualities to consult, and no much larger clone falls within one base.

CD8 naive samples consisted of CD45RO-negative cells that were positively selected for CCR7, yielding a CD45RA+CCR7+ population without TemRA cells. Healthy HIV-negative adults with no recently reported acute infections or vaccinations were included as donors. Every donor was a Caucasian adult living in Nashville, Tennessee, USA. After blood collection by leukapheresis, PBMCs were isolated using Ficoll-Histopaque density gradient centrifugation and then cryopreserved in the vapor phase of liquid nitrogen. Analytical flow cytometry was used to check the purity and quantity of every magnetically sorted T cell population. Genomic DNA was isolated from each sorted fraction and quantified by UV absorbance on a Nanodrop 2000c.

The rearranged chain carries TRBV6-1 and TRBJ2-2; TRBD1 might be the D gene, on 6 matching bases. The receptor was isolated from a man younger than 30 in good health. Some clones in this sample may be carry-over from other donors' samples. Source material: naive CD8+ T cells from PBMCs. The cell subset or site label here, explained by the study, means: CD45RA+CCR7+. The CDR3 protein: CASSEKYRATGELFF. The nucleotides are TGTGCCAGCAGTGAGAAGTACAGGGCCACCGGGGAGCTGTTTTTT.